The subject of this entry is one T cell receptor beta chain. The antigen is undetermined. At one boundary the junction diverges from the germline segment, which might be a read error. It was a multiplex PCR that amplified TCR beta CDR3, with 32 V and 13 J primers. TCRdb reprocessed the multiplex PCR reads with MiXCR, giving one entry per CDR3 protein. The sample consists of about 15,000 distinct CDR3 sequences, under 30% of them appearing once. This specimen belongs to a study of immune heterogeneity within non-small cell lung tumors. Study-wide context: In total, the tumors were 4 squamous cell carcinomas, approximately 10 non-squamous carcinomas and 1 not otherwise specified.

This CDR3 is 16 amino acids long. Germline CDR1 and CDR2: SGHVS and FQNEAQ. With around 550 ng used per sample, the template was genomic DNA from bulk tumor. Several widely spaced biopsies per primary tumor were taken during surgery. Their non-small cell lung cancer was newly diagnosed and untreated, and the patients underwent curative surgery. General study points: T-cell clonality in a given local region correlated moderately yet significantly with the local tumor mutational burden (R roughly 0.31). Each patient's tumor sites shared recurring identical dominant CDR3 beta clonotypes, and individual sites also carried their own high-frequency clones.

Sequenced: lung tumor tissue. The chain combines TRBV7-8 with TRBJ2-5, with 10 bases identical to TRBD1. This sequence was found in a man aged 35-49 years with non-small cell lung cancer. CDR3 DNA: TGTGCCAGCAGCACCTGGACAGGGGGGGTCGTAGAGACCCATTACTTC. The encoded protein is CASSTWTGGVVETHYF.